Listed below are T cell receptor beta chains from one sample, sequenced in a study of T cell responses to AZD1222 COVID-19 vaccine. The data were produced by immunoSEQ multiplex PCR, yet TCRdb's version contains in-frame clones alone and is incomplete. The sample lists about 94,000 clones, around 84% occurring once. Sequencing was performed on peripheral blood, taken 28 days after the second AZD1222 dose. Receptors were obtained from an adult who received the AZD1222 COVID-19 vaccine. Both conserved end residues are part of each CDR3. The D gene is left open where the match is weak. Not every row has a clone size; where given, it reads once, few, many or a size class.

size: -; D: TRBD1; V: TRBV7-9; J: TRBJ2-1; DNA: TGTGCCAGCAGCCCCCGGGACAGACTCTACAATGAGCAGTTCTTC; CDR3: CASSPRDRLYNEQFF
size: -; D: -; V: TRBV7-9; J: TRBJ2-1; DNA: TGTGCCAGCAGCTTAGGTCCGAGGGGGGCTGAGCAGTTCTTC; CDR3: CASSLGPRGAEQFF
size: -; D: TRBD1; V: TRBV7-2; J: TRBJ2-2; DNA: TGTGCCAGCAGCCAAGCCGGGACAGGGGAAGCCGGGGAGCTGTTTTTT; CDR3: CASSQAGTGEAGELFF
size: -; D: -; V: TRBV27; J: TRBJ1-5; DNA: TGTGCCAGCAGTTTATCATCGTATCAGCCCCAGCATTTT; CDR3: CASSLSSYQPQHF
size: -; D: TRBD1; V: TRBV4-3; J: TRBJ2-1; DNA: TGCGCCAGCAGCCAAGTAACAGGGGGAGGAAATGAGCAGTTCTTC; CDR3: CASSQVTGGGNEQFF
size: -; D: -; V: TRBV27; J: TRBJ2-3; DNA: TGTGCCAGCAGTTTATCGTGGGCAGATACGCAGTATTTT; CDR3: CASSLSWADTQYF
size: -; D: TRBD2; V: TRBV4-2; J: TRBJ2-5; DNA: TGTGCCAGCAGCCCCGGTCGGACTAGCGGGAGATCGGAGACCCAGTACTTC; CDR3: CASSPGRTSGRSETQYF
size: once; D: -; V: TRBV7-9; J: TRBJ1-2; DNA: TGTGCCAGCAGCTTAGCTTCAGGCGGCGGGTATGGCTACACCTTC; CDR3: CASSLASGGGYGYTF
size: -; D: -; V: TRBV7-8; J: TRBJ2-1; DNA: TGTGCCAGCAGGGGGGATTACAATGAGCAGTTCTTC; CDR3: CASRGDYNEQFF
size: -; D: -; V: TRBV20-1; J: TRBJ2-2; DNA: TGCAGTGCTAGTCTGTTGGGTCCGGGGGAGCTGTTTTTT; CDR3: CSASLLGPGELFF
size: -; D: -; V: TRBV2; J: TRBJ1-1; DNA: TGTGCCAGCAAGCGGGGCTTGAACACTGAAGCTTTCTTT; CDR3: CASKRGLNTEAFF
size: -; D: -; V: TRBV4-3; J: TRBJ2-5; DNA: TGCGCCAGCAGCCAAGTCGCAGGACCCCAAGAGACCCAGTACTTC; CDR3: CASSQVAGPQETQYF
size: few; D: -; V: TRBV7-2; J: TRBJ1-3; DNA: TGTGCCAGCAGCCCGGGACGGATTGGAAACACCATATATTTT; CDR3: CASSPGRIGNTIYF
size: -; D: -; V: TRBV4-2; J: TRBJ2-2; DNA: TGTGCCAGCAGCCAGCCGGGCCTGAACACCGGGGAGCTGTTTTTT; CDR3: CASSQPGLNTGELFF
size: -; D: -; V: TRBV20-1; J: TRBJ2-7; DNA: TGCAGTGCGGGGGGAGTTTACGAGCAGTACTTC; CDR3: CSAGGVYEQYF
size: -; D: -; V: TRBV19; J: TRBJ2-5; DNA: TGTGCCAGTAGTATCGGGGTCCACAAAGAGACCCAGTACTTC; CDR3: CASSIGVHKETQYF
size: -; D: -; V: TRBV18; J: TRBJ1-5; DNA: TGTGCCAGCTCACCGAACAGCCACAATCAGCCCCAGCATTTT; CDR3: CASSPNSHNQPQHF
size: -; D: -; V: TRBV5-4; J: TRBJ2-7; DNA: TGTGCCAGCAGCTTGGATTTGGCAGGACGGTACTTC; CDR3: CASSLDLAGRYF
size: -; D: -; V: TRBV15; J: TRBJ2-1; DNA: TGTGCCACCAGCAGAGGGGCTACCAACAATGAGCAGTTCTTC; CDR3: CATSRGATNNEQFF
size: -; D: -; V: TRBV4-3; J: TRBJ1-1; DNA: TGCGCCAGCAGCCAAGATAACAGGATGAACACTGAAGCTTTCTTT; CDR3: CASSQDNRMNTEAFF
size: -; D: TRBD1; V: TRBV11-2; J: TRBJ2-2; DNA: TGTGCCAGCAGCTCCCCGACAGGGGATTATCTCACCGGGGAGCTGTTTTTT; CDR3: CASSSPTGDYLTGELFF
size: few; D: TRBD2; V: TRBV28; J: TRBJ2-1; DNA: TGTGCCACCCTTAGGGGACTAGCGGGAGGAGGAGCAGCCAATGAGCAGTTCTTC; CDR3: CATLRGLAGGGAANEQFF
size: -; D: -; V: TRBV4-1; J: TRBJ2-3; DNA: TGCGCCAGCAGCCATTTCGTGGGGGGAGGCGCAGATACGCAGTATTTT; CDR3: CASSHFVGGGADTQYF
size: -; D: TRBD1; V: TRBV19; J: TRBJ1-1; DNA: TGTGCCAGTACTCTACCGGGACAGAGGGAAGCTTTCTTT; CDR3: CASTLPGQREAFF
size: once; D: TRBD2; V: TRBV7-2; J: TRBJ2-7; DNA: TGTGCCAGCAGCCCGTGGTGGACTAGCGGGAGCTACGAGCAGTACTTC; CDR3: CASSPWWTSGSYEQYF
size: -; D: -; V: TRBV30; J: TRBJ2-6; DNA: TGTGCCTGGAGTGTACTAGGGAAGCTCTCTGGGGCCAACGTCCTGACTTTC; CDR3: CAWSVLGKLSGANVLTF
size: -; D: -; V: TRBV2; J: TRBJ1-1; DNA: TGTGCCAGCAGTGTAGGGCAGGGGACCATGAACACTGAAGCTTTCTTT; CDR3: CASSVGQGTMNTEAFF
size: once; D: TRBD1; V: TRBV7-8; J: TRBJ2-4; DNA: TGTGCCAGCAGCGCCGACAGGGTCAAAAACATTCAGTACTTC; CDR3: CASSADRVKNIQYF
size: -; D: -; V: TRBV6-5; J: TRBJ1-2; DNA: TGTGCCAGCAGTTACGTTGGCGGCTATGGCTACACCTTC; CDR3: CASSYVGGYGYTF
size: -; D: -; V: TRBV10-3; J: TRBJ2-5; DNA: TGTGCCATCTCTCTCGCCCTGGAAGAGACCCAGTACTTC; CDR3: CAISLALEETQYF
size: -; D: -; V: TRBV28; J: TRBJ1-1; DNA: TGTGCCAGCAGTAGACAGCTGAACACTGAAGCTTTCTTT; CDR3: CASSRQLNTEAFF
size: -; D: -; V: TRBV28; J: TRBJ2-2; DNA: TGTGCCAGCAGTTCGGGAGGACAGGGGAACACCGGGGAGCTGTTTTTT; CDR3: CASSSGGQGNTGELFF
size: -; D: -; V: TRBV5-5; J: TRBJ1-2; DNA: TGTGCCAGCACCTGGATGAGTCGGGACACTCCCTATGGCTACACCTTC; CDR3: CASTWMSRDTPYGYTF
size: -; D: -; V: TRBV14; J: TRBJ1-2; DNA: TGTGCCAGCAGCCAAGAGTGGAGGGCCGGGGGCTACACCTTC; CDR3: CASSQEWRAGGYTF
size: -; D: -; V: TRBV30; J: TRBJ1-5; DNA: TGTGCCTGGAGTCCCACGAGCAATCAGCCCCAGCATTTT; CDR3: CAWSPTSNQPQHF
size: -; D: -; V: TRBV27; J: TRBJ1-1; DNA: TGTGCCAGCAGTTTAAGAGGGAGTGAAGCTTTCTTT; CDR3: CASSLRGSEAFF
size: -; D: -; V: TRBV27; J: TRBJ1-2; DNA: TGTGCCAGCAGTGCTTGGGGTCAGAGTAACTATGGCTACACCTTC; CDR3: CASSAWGQSNYGYTF
size: -; D: -; V: TRBV24-1; J: TRBJ2-5; DNA: TGTGCCACCAGTGACCCGACGGGCCAAGAGACCCAGTACTTC; CDR3: CATSDPTGQETQYF
size: -; D: -; V: TRBV6-1; J: TRBJ1-2; DNA: TGTGCCAGCAGTGACAGCCCAGGACAGCTATATGGCTACACCTTC; CDR3: CASSDSPGQLYGYTF
size: -; D: TRBD2; V: TRBV2; J: TRBJ2-7; DNA: TGTGCCAGCAGACCCTTCCGGCGGCGCGGGGGGGGCTTATCCGAGCAGTACTTC; CDR3: CASRPFRRRGGGLSEQYF
size: -; D: -; V: TRBV7-3; J: TRBJ1-2; DNA: TGTGCCAGCAGCTCCGCAGGGGCTGATGGCTACACCTTC; CDR3: CASSSAGADGYTF
size: -; D: -; V: TRBV15; J: TRBJ1-5; DNA: TGTGCCACCAGCAGAGTATGGGAATTGTGGTCGAGCAATCAGCCCCAGCATTTT; CDR3: CATSRVWELWSSNQPQHF
size: few; D: -; V: TRBV4-1; J: TRBJ2-5; DNA: TGCGCCAGCAGCCAAGTCGAGGGGGAGACCCAGTACTTC; CDR3: CASSQVEGETQYF
size: -; D: -; V: TRBV2; J: TRBJ2-3; DNA: TGTGCCAGCAGTGAAACGGGGACGGGCACAGATACGCAGTATTTT; CDR3: CASSETGTGTDTQYF
size: -; D: -; V: TRBV28; J: TRBJ2-2; DNA: TGTGCCAGCAGATCCCACGGGGGTCCGAACACCGGGGAGCTGTTTTTT; CDR3: CASRSHGGPNTGELFF
size: -; D: -; V: TRBV3-1/TRBV3-2; J: TRBJ1-6; DNA: TGTGCCAGCAGCCGAGAGGGTAATTCACCCCTCCACTTT; CDR3: CASSREGNSPLHF
size: -; D: TRBD1; V: TRBV2; J: TRBJ1-2; DNA: TGTGCCAGCAGAAAAACAGGGGACTATGGCTACACCTTC; CDR3: CASRKTGDYGYTF
size: -; D: TRBD1; V: TRBV6-5; J: TRBJ1-2; DNA: TGTGCCAGCAGGGGACAGGGCTACACCTTC; CDR3: CASRGQGYTF
size: -; D: TRBD1; V: TRBV3-1/TRBV3-2; J: TRBJ2-7; DNA: TGTGCCAGCAGCCCCAGGGGGTCCTCCTACGAGCAGTACTTC; CDR3: CASSPRGSSYEQYF
size: -; D: -; V: TRBV7-9; J: TRBJ1-2; DNA: TGTGCCAGCAGCCCGTCCGTGGACTATGGCTACACCTTC; CDR3: CASSPSVDYGYTF
size: few; D: TRBD2; V: TRBV7-2; J: TRBJ2-1; DNA: TGTGCCAGCAGCCCAGGACTAGCGGGAGGGGTCTTTCAGTTCTTC; CDR3: CASSPGLAGGVFQFF
size: -; D: -; V: TRBV6-1; J: TRBJ2-7; DNA: TGTGCCAGCAGTGACAGGACCAACTCCTACGAGCAGTACTTC; CDR3: CASSDRTNSYEQYF
size: -; D: -; V: TRBV6-5; J: TRBJ1-1; DNA: TGTGCCAGCAGTTACACCACAGCTATGAACACTGAAGCTTTCTTT; CDR3: CASSYTTAMNTEAFF
size: -; D: TRBD1; V: TRBV7-2; J: TRBJ1-2; DNA: TGTGCCAGCAGCCCGGGACAGGTCTCCGCAGGATATGGCTACACCTTC; CDR3: CASSPGQVSAGYGYTF